The 3 T cell receptor beta chains below were found in one sample sequenced in a study of shared clonotypes between healthy human individuals. Measured with immunoSEQ multiplex PCR; TCRdb has only the in-frame clones, and not every one. The sample has around 2.3 million clones; approximately 96% are singletons. Sequencing was performed on naive CD4+ T cells sorted from blood. The subset is: CD45RA+ positively selected. The receptors originated from a man aged 18 to 30 in good health.

The rearrangement uses TRBV9 and TRBJ1-2; possible D gene TRBD1, 5 bases. Germline lookup yields CDR1 SGDLS and CDR2 YYNGEE. V was shortened by 4 bases and J by 4 bases, with 11 bases between the two germline ends. The CDR3 runs 13 residues. CDR3 in amino acids: CASSYDGTYGYTF. CDR3 sequence (DNA): TGTGCCAGCAGCTATGACGGGACCTATGGCTACACCTTC.

The genes are TRBV11-3 and TRBJ2-1; 7 nucleotides align to TRBD1. CDR3 length equals 14 residues. V shed 3 bases and J 4 bases; nucleotides not matched to a gene: 3. Germline assignment: CDR1 SGHNT and CDR2 YENEEA. The CDR3, as DNA: TGTGCCAGCAGCTTGGGACAGCCGTACAATGAGCAGTTCTTC. Translating it yields CASSLGQPYNEQFF.

This clone was seen only a few times. The V gene is TRBV19, the J gene TRBJ1-5; tentative D call: TRBD1 (5 bases). V shed 5 bases and J shed 0 bases, with 8 bases lying between them. Germline CDR1 and CDR2: LNHDA and SQIVND (reference sequence). This CDR3 has 14 residues. In nucleotides, the CDR3 is TGTGCCAGTAGTGCGGACACTAGCAATCAGCCCCAGCATTTT. Protein: CASSADTSNQPQHF. The complete variable domain, with remaining parts taken from reference TRBV19 and TRBJ1-5, reads DGGITQSPKYLFRKEGQNVTLSCEQNLNHDAMYWYRQDPGQGLRLIYYSQIVNDFQKGDIAEGYSVSREKKESFPLTVTSAQKNPTAFYLCASSADTSNQPQHFGDGTRLSIL.